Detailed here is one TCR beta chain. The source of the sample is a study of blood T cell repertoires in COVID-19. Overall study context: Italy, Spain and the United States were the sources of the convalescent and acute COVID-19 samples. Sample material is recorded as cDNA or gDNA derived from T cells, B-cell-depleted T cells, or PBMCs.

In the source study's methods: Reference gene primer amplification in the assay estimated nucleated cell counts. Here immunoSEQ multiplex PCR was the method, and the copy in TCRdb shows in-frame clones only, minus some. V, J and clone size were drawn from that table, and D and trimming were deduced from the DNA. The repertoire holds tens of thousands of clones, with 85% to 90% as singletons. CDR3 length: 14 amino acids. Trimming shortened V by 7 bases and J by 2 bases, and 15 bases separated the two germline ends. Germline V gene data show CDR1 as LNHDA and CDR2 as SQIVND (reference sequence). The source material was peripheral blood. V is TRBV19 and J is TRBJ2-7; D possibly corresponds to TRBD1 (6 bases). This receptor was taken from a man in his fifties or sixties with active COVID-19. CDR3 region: CASTKGRDTYEQYF. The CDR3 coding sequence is TGTGCCAGTACCAAAGGCCGGGACACCTACGAGCAGTACTTC. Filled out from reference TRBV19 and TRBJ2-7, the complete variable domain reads DGGITQSPKYLFRKEGQNVTLSCEQNLNHDAMYWYRQDPGQGLRLIYYSQIVNDFQKGDIAEGYSVSREKKESFPLTVTSAQKNPTAFYLCASTKGRDTYEQYFGPGTRLTVT.